The 23 T cell receptor beta chains given below trace back to one sample, sequenced in a study of CD8+CD57+ T cells in acquired aplastic anemia. Patients picked for sequencing had shown CD8+CD57+ cell expansion detected by flow cytometry. The TCR beta profiling, which covered VDJ combination and CDR3 sequence, was carried out using genomic DNA as the template. TCRdb redid the calling of the reads with MiXCR, one entry per CDR3 protein. The sample contains some 150,000 distinct CDR3 sequences, 71% of which appear only once. The sequencing sample was made of sorted CD4+, CD8+, or CD8+CD57+ T cells (not recorded which) from PBMCs. These receptors all come from a human donor with aplastic anemia.

V usage is TRBV5-1 and J usage is TRBJ2-5; 7 bases align to TRBD1. The CDR3 contains 15 residues. V lost 2 bases, J lost 4 bases, and 8 bases stayed unmatched. Germline CDR1 and CDR2: SGHRS and YFSETQ. The CDR3 spells CASSFGGSGGETQYF. The CDR3, as DNA: TGCGCCAGCAGCTTCGGTGGTTCAGGGGGAGAGACCCAGTACTTC.

For the CDR3, the DNA is TGCAGTGCTAGAGATGCTGCGGGAAGGGGGATCAATGAGCAGTTCTTC. This encodes CSARDAAGRGINEQFF. The genes are TRBV20-1 and TRBJ2-1, with D tentatively TRBD1 or TRBD2 (6 bases each). This CDR3 has 16 amino acids. The germline CDR1 and CDR2 sequences are DFQATT and SNEGSKA (reference sequence). V lost 0 bases and J lost 6, with 18 bases in between.

The gene calls are TRBV29-1 and TRBJ1-5; D might be TRBD1 (5 bases). Germline CDR1 reads SQVTM; CDR2 reads ANQGSEA. Trimming removed 4 bases at V and 6 bases at J, with 10 bases between. This CDR3 is built from 12 residues. CDR3 region: CSVVVGGQPQHF. In DNA form, the CDR3 reads TGCAGCGTTGTTGTGGGGGGTCAGCCCCAGCATTTT.

This clonotype was seen a handful of times. This chain uses TRBV20-1 with TRBJ2-7; the match to TRBD1 covers 9 bases. With V trimmed by 3 bases and J by 5 bases, 8 bases remained unmatched. The germline V gene encodes CDR1 DFQATT and CDR2 SNEGSKA (reference sequence). The CDR3 contains 14 residues. The CDR3 DNA follows: TGCAGTGCTAGGTATCACAGGGGGCGCGACGAGCAGTACTTC. It codes for CSARYHRGRDEQYF.

The genes are TRBV9 and TRBJ2-3; TRBD2 matches 15 bases. Germline V gene sequence: CDR1 SGDLS, CDR2 YYNGEE. The CDR3 sequence is 21 residues long. The V and J ends lost 4 bases and 5 bases, in that order; junction bases with no gene match: 20. This CDR3 reads CASSPLGLVAGLAGGRDTQYF. CDR3 nucleotides: TGTGCCAGCAGCCCCTTGGGACTAGTGGCGGGACTAGCGGGAGGTCGAGATACGCAGTATTTT.

This clonotype showed up just a few times. The genes are TRBV20-1 and TRBJ1-6, with D hard to call. This CDR3 is 12 amino acids long. CDR1 is DFQATT and CDR2 is SNEGSKA in the germline V gene (reference sequence). Trimming stripped 1 base from V and 10 bases from J, with 8 bases between. CDR3 sequence (DNA): TGCAGTGCTAGAGGATGGAGCTCACCCCTCCACTTT. Protein product: CSARGWSSPLHF.

The V call is TRBV20-1, the J call TRBJ1-6; 11 bases agree with TRBD1. Germline V CDR1 and CDR2: DFQATT, SNEGSKA (reference sequence). This CDR3 spans 17 amino acids. V shed 0 bases, J shed 5 bases, and the junction held 6 bases outside the gene matches. CDR3 nucleotides: TGCAGTGCTAGAGATTGGAGGACAGGGGGCAATAATTCACCCCTCCACTTT. Amino acids: CSARDWRTGGNNSPLHF.

V is TRBV7-2 and J is TRBJ1-5; 10 nucleotides align to TRBD1. The junction had 6 bases not matched to a gene; V was cut back by 1 base and J by 3 bases. The CDR3 sequence is 17 residues long. The germline CDR1 and CDR2 sequences are SGHTA and FQGNSA. CDR3 coding DNA: TGTGCCAGCAGCTTAGTGGGACAGGGGCCATCCAATCAGCCCCAGCATTTT. It encodes CASSLVGQGPSNQPQHF. The complete variable domain, with remaining parts taken from reference TRBV7-2 and TRBJ1-5, reads GAGVSQSPSNKVTEKGKDVELRCDPISGHTALYWYRQSLGQGLEFLIYFQGNSAPDKSGLPSDRFSAERTGGSVSTLTIQRTQQEDSAVYLCASSLVGQGPSNQPQHFGDGTRLSIL.

The chain couples TRBV7-9 to TRBJ2-5; 8 nucleotides align to TRBD1. Germline assignment: CDR1 SEHNR and CDR2 FQNEAQ (reference sequence). This CDR3 is built from 15 residues. V trimming: 5 bases; J trimming: 5 bases; junction bases outside the gene matches: 10. CDR3 sequence (DNA): TGTGCCAGCAGCGCGCGACAGGGGTCGGGGGAGACCCAGTACTTC. Protein sequence: CASSARQGSGETQYF. The variable domain in full, completed from reference TRBV7-9 and TRBJ2-5, reads DTGVSQNPRHKITKRGQNVTFRCDPISEHNRLYWYRQTLGQGPEFLTYFQNEAQLEKSRLLSDRFSAERPKGSFSTLEIQRTEQGDSAMYLCASSARQGSGETQYFGPGTRLLVL.

This clonotype is a singleton in its sample. This sequence joins TRBV29-1 and TRBJ2-7; 7 nucleotides match TRBD2. Per the germline V gene, CDR1 is SQVTM and CDR2 is ANQGSEA. The length of the CDR3 is 13 residues. The J segment lost 4 bases and the V segment lost 7 bases, leaving 10 bases of the junction unmatched. This chain's CDR3 is CSAVTSHRYEQYF. The CDR3 nucleotides read TGCAGCGCCGTGACTAGCCACCGGTACGAGCAGTACTTC.

The chain recombines TRBV9 with TRBJ2-7; D is unresolved. The length of the CDR3 is 14 residues. Germline CDR1 is SGDLS and CDR2 is YYNGEE. Between the trimmed V and J ends, which lost 0 bases and 7 bases, there was a span of 14 bases. The CDR3, as DNA: TGTGCCAGCAGCGTAGACGGCGGCTACAATGAGCAGTACTTC. It encodes CASSVDGGYNEQYF.

This clonotype showed up just once. This chain uses TRBV2 with TRBJ2-1; TRBD2 is a possible D gene (5 bases). V was shortened by 5 bases and J by 9 bases, with 8 bases between the two germline ends. This CDR3 comprises 11 residues. Per the germline V gene, CDR1 is SNHLY and CDR2 is FYNNEI. The CDR3 sequence: CASSFGVEQFF. The DNA of the CDR3 is TGTGCCAGCAGTTTCGGGGTTGAGCAGTTCTTC.

The CDR3 DNA sequence: TGTGCCAGCCTGGGGATCAACAGCGGGGGAGGCGGGACCCAGTACTTC. Encoded protein: CASLGINSGGGGTQYF. J is TRBJ2-5 and V is TRBV7-2, with 8 nucleotides matching TRBD2. The germline CDR1 and CDR2 sequences are SGHTA and FQGNSA. V was clipped by 8 bases and J by 7 bases; unmatched bases: 18. The CDR3 is made up of 16 amino acids. The variable domain in full, completed from reference TRBV7-2 and TRBJ2-5, reads GAGVSQSPSNKVTEKGKDVELRCDPISGHTALYWYRQSLGQGLEFLIYFQGNSAPDKSGLPSDRFSAERTGGSVSTLTIQRTQQEDSAVYLCASLGINSGGGGTQYFGPGTRLLVL.

The chain recombines TRBV2 with TRBJ1-2; TRBD1 matches 7 bases. Germline lookup yields CDR1 SNHLY and CDR2 FYNNEI. The CDR3 runs 13 residues. The V and J ends lost 6 bases and 7 bases, in that order; junction bases with no gene match: 8. CDR3 nucleotides: TGTGCCAGCAGGGTCAGGGGGGAGGGTGGCTACACCTTC. It specifies CASRVRGEGGYTF.

In the case of this clonotype: A junction boundary mismatches the germline segment, possibly from a read error. The V and J genes are TRBV6-1 and TRBJ2-1; 12 bases are shared with TRBD2. The CDR3 has 15 residues. The germline V gene encodes CDR1 MNHNS and CDR2 SASEGT. The CDR3 protein is CVSRTGTSGYNEQFF. CDR3 nucleotide sequence: TGTGTCAGCAGGACCGGGACTAGCGGGTACAATGAGCAGTTCTTC.

The V and J genes are TRBV15 and TRBJ2-7, with TRBD2 as a possible D gene (5 bases). CDR3 size: 14 residues. With 5 bases removed from V and 2 bases from J, the gap between germline ends came to 13 bases. Germline CDR1 reads LNHNV; CDR2 reads YYDKDF (reference sequence). The CDR3 DNA sequence: TGTGCCACCAGCGTGCGGGCGGGTACCTACGAGCAGTACTTC. Translated, it gives CATSVRAGTYEQYF.

The chain uses TRBV7-9 and TRBJ2-7; 7 bases line up with TRBD2. The trim removed 5 bases at V and 5 bases at J, leaving 15 bases unmatched. The CDR3 runs 16 residues. Germline CDR1 SEHNR, CDR2 FQNEAQ (reference sequence). Here the CDR3 reads CASSLAGTGGDDEQYF. For the CDR3, the DNA is TGTGCCAGCAGCCTTGCCGGGACGGGGGGAGACGACGAGCAGTACTTC.

This chain's CDR3 is CASSEGLIYEQYF. The CDR3 DNA reads TGTGCCAGCTCTGAGGGACTCATCTACGAGCAGTACTTC. The chain links TRBV10-3 to TRBJ2-7; perhaps TRBD2 as D (6 bases). This CDR3 is 13 amino acids long. Trimming shortened V by 10 bases and J by 3 bases, and 16 bases separated the two germline ends. Germline-derived CDR1 and CDR2 are ENHRY and SYGVKD.

The chain employs TRBV20-1 and TRBJ2-5; 7 nucleotides line up with TRBD2. The germline V gene encodes CDR1 DFQATT and CDR2 SNEGSKA (reference sequence). The V gene end was trimmed by 6 bases and the J gene end by 7 bases; junction bases not matched to a gene: 5. The CDR3 length is 11 residues. CDR3 nucleotides: TGCAGTGCCCTAGGGGAGGGGACCCAGTACTTC. Residues: CSALGEGTQYF.

Details on this clonotype: A read error may account for a junction end that differs from germline. The chain couples TRBV5-8 to TRBJ2-7; TRBD1 might be the D (5 bases). The CDR3 loop spans 13 amino acids. Looked up from germline, CDR1 is SGHTS and CDR2 is YDEGEE. The CDR3 here is CASSREGNYEQYF. The DNA of the CDR3 is TGCGCCAGCAGCAGGGAAGGGAACTACGAGCAGTACTTC.

V usage is TRBV7-9 and J usage is TRBJ2-2, with 7 nucleotides matching TRBD2. The CDR3 length is 14 residues. V shed 5 bases, J shed 7 bases, and the junction held 7 bases outside the gene matches. Germline CDR1 and CDR2: SEHNR and FQNEAQ (reference sequence). The CDR3: CASSRRQRDGELFF. The DNA of the CDR3 is TGTGCCAGCAGCCGGAGACAGCGGGACGGGGAGCTGTTTTTT.

V usage is TRBV10-3 and J usage is TRBJ1-1; a possible D gene is TRBD1 (5 bases). V dropped 6 bases and J dropped 2 bases, with 10 bases sitting between them. The CDR3 loop spans 13 amino acids. Germline CDR1 ENHRY, CDR2 SYGVKD. The CDR3 DNA follows: TGTGCCATCAGCTTCGACAGCAACACTGAAGCTTTCTTT. Translated, it gives CAISFDSNTEAFF.

The V gene is TRBV7-2, the J gene TRBJ2-5; D unresolved. Trimming took 7 bases from V and 5 from J, leaving 20 bases between them. CDR3 length: 15 amino acids. Per germline, CDR1 SGHTA and CDR2 FQGNSA. The CDR3 loop is CASTEGQRPRETQYF. The CDR3 nucleotides are TGTGCCAGCACCGAAGGTCAGCGACCCCGCGAGACCCAGTACTTC.